This record looks at one TCR beta chain sequence and its context. Its antigen is as yet unknown. It was RNA transcripts that yielded the amplified TCR beta CDR3 regions. The TCR CDR3 was amplified in a first-round RT-PCR using the HTBI primer set. TCRdb recomputed calls from the multiplex PCR reads with MiXCR, one row per CDR3 protein. The sample has hundreds of thousands of distinct CDR3 sequences; 15% to 18% are singletons. The data originate from a study of T cells in Graves' hyperthyroidism and ophthalmopathy. Findings and limits, study-wide: The authors' 13 V-J model separated ophthalmopathy from stable hyperthyroidism.

PBMCs were collected from an approximately 10 ml volume of fresh peripheral blood. Sample: blood. The clonotype comes from a woman younger than 35 with Graves' hyperthyroidism.

Here the CDR3 reads CASSSVPAREQYF. The DNA of the CDR3 is TGTGCCAGCAGCTCGGTCCCAGCAAGAGAGCAGTACTTC. The chain recombines TRBV9 with TRBJ2-7, with D hard to call. This CDR3 comprises 13 residues. From germline, CDR1 is SGDLS and CDR2 YYNGEE. The V end was cut by 4 bases, the J end by 7 bases, with 15 bases between.